A selection of T cell receptor beta chains follows, all from one sample in a study of blood T cell repertoires in COVID-19. Sequencing was performed with immunoSEQ multiplex PCR; in TCRdb, only in-frame clones are kept and a portion is missing. Of about 250,000 clones detected, about 80% appear once; the ten largest clones hold approximately 9.1%. Sequenced: peripheral blood. These receptors originate from an elderly man with acute or convalescent COVID-19. Both conserved end residues are part of each CDR3. D genes are given only for firm matches. Size is omitted from some rows. Given values are once, few, many or a class for expanded clones.

CDR3nt	CDR3aa	d_gene	v_gene	j_gene	abundance
TGTGCCAGCAGCCCTGTACAGGGGGTTAAGGACGAGCAGTACTTC	CASSPVQGVKDEQYF	TRBD1	TRBV11-2	TRBJ2-7	.
TGTGCCTGGAGTGGCTGGGCGAGCAATCAGCCCCAGCATTTT	CAWSGWASNQPQHF	.	TRBV30	TRBJ1-5	.
TGTGCCAGCAGAAAAGGGACATTCCGATCCTACGAGCAGTACTTC	CASRKGTFRSYEQYF	.	TRBV28	TRBJ2-7	few
TGTGCCAGTAGTCCCGGCCCTGGCTGGCGGGCGTACACCGGGGAGCTGTTTTTT	CASSPGPGWRAYTGELFF	.	TRBV19	TRBJ2-2	.
TGCGCCAGCAGCTTGCAGGGCCCTTCGGCTGAAGCTTTCTTT	CASSLQGPSAEAFF	.	TRBV5-1	TRBJ1-1	once
TGTGCCAGCAGCAGGACAGGGCGTACAGATACGCAGTATTTT	CASSRTGRTDTQYF	TRBD1	TRBV7-9	TRBJ2-3	.
TGTGCCAGCACCGTCGGACAGGCCGCCTCCTACGAGCAGTACTTC	CASTVGQAASYEQYF	TRBD1	TRBV6-6	TRBJ2-7	.
TGTGCCAGCAGCCTTATGACACGAAACTACGAGCAGTACTTC	CASSLMTRNYEQYF	.	TRBV6-5	TRBJ2-7	.
TGTGCCAGTAGCCCTTTTGGGCCTCCAACCAAAAACATTCAGTACTTC	CASSPFGPPTKNIQYF	.	TRBV19	TRBJ2-4	.
TGTGCCAGCTCACCAAGGGGGCATAGCAATCAGCCCCAGCATTTT	CASSPRGHSNQPQHF	TRBD1	TRBV18	TRBJ1-5	.
TGCAGCGTTGATGAACAGCACACAGATACGCAGTATTTT	CSVDEQHTDTQYF	.	TRBV29-1	TRBJ2-3	.
TGTGCCAGCAGTCCTTGGGGCGAATGGGATGGCTACACCTTC	CASSPWGEWDGYTF	.	TRBV28	TRBJ1-2	.
TGTGCCAGCCGGTCATATTACGAGCAGTACTTC	CASRSYYEQYF	.	TRBV18	TRBJ2-7	few